Shown below are 26 T cell receptor beta chains from a single sample sequenced in a study of spatial heterogeneity in lung cancer. The time point is: sample taken at primary tumor resection. Using its own MiXCR run on the 5' RACE reads, TCRdb lists one record per CDR3 protein. There are about 800 distinct CDR3 sequences in the sample; roughly a quarter occur only once, and 21% lies in the top ten. The source was normal lung tissue next to the tumor, collected at surgery. These receptors all stem from a male donor with early-stage non-small cell lung cancer.

This clonotype counts as large (0.1 to 1%). A library made for alpha chains picked up this beta chain off target, so its size means little. The chain uses TRBV7-2 and TRBJ1-5, with D tentatively TRBD1 (5 bases). Germline-derived CDR1 and CDR2 are SGHTA and FQGNSA. V gave up 1 base and J gave up 6 bases, with 10 bases separating them. The CDR3 totals 14 residues. CDR3 loop: CASSLGRGIQPQHF. Written as DNA, the CDR3 is TGTGCCAGCAGCTTAGGACGGGGGATTCAGCCCCAGCATTTT.

By its share, this clonotype is medium-sized (0.01 to 0.1%). Within a library made for alpha chains, this beta chain is off target, and its count is uninformative. The DNA for the CDR3 is TGTGCCTGGAGTAAGAACAATGAGCAGTTCTTC. This translates into CAWSKNNEQFF. V is TRBV30 and J is TRBJ2-1; D remains unclear. Trimming took off 2 bases at V and 5 bases at J, with 4 bases between the two ends. The CDR3 has 11 amino acids. Looked up from germline, CDR1 is GTSNPN and CDR2 is SVGIG (reference sequence).

A few counts support this clonotype. This beta chain is an off-target read within a library intended for alpha chains, so its frequency means little. V gene TRBV6-1 combines with J gene TRBJ2-1; D not certain. This CDR3 region has 14 residues. Germline lookup yields CDR1 MNHNS and CDR2 SASEGT. Trimming pared 5 bases from V and 8 bases from J, leaving 16 bases between. CDR3 bases: TGTGCCAGCAGTACAATAGCCTTACGCCATGAGCAGTTCTTC. This codes for CASSTIALRHEQFF.

This clonotype came up once. In a library made to pick up alpha chains, this beta chain is a stray read with a size that means little. The chain carries TRBV27 and TRBJ1-1; 11 nucleotides line up with TRBD1. The CDR3 covers 17 residues. Germline V gene lookup returns CDR1 MNHEY and CDR2 SMNVEV (reference sequence). V was pared by 1 base and J by 0 bases, with 4 bases of the junction left unmatched. The CDR3 DNA is TGTGCCAGCAGTTTATATGGGACAGGGGGGATGAACACTGAAGCTTTCTTT. Translation gives CASSLYGTGGMNTEAFF.

This clonotype counts as medium-sized (0.01 to 0.1%). This beta chain was picked up by a library intended for alpha chains and is off target, so its count carries little meaning. The gene calls are TRBV6-5 and TRBJ1-4; D is unresolved. The CDR3 is 14 residues long. Trimming removed 5 bases at V and 5 bases at J, with 12 bases between. The germline V gene encodes CDR1 MNHEY and CDR2 SVGAGI. The CDR3 DNA sequence: TGTGCCAGCAGTCGGACGGCATTAAATGAAAAACTGTTTTTT. It encodes CASSRTALNEKLFF.

This clonotype is judged medium-sized (0.01 to 0.1%). The library was built for alpha chains, so this beta chain is an off-target read and its size means little. The V and J genes are TRBV19 and TRBJ2-5; 11 nucleotides agree with TRBD1. Germline V gives CDR1 LNHDA, CDR2 SQIVND (reference sequence). V shed 4 bases and J 3 bases; nucleotides not matched to a gene: 7. The CDR3 extends over 16 amino acids. CDR3 amino acids: CASSKTGTGGEETQYF. For the CDR3, the DNA is TGTGCCAGTAGTAAGACCGGGACAGGGGGGGAAGAGACCCAGTACTTC.

This clonotype is categorized as medium-sized. This beta chain is a stray read from a library made for alpha chains; its abundance is not meaningful. The chain joins TRBV7-9 to TRBJ2-7; D is ambiguous. The CDR3 extends over 12 amino acids. Trimming cost V 8 bases and J 4 bases, with 12 bases left between them. Germline lookup yields CDR1 SEHNR and CDR2 FQNEAQ (reference sequence). The CDR3 region is CASGLGFYEQYF. The DNA of the CDR3 is TGTGCCAGCGGGCTAGGTTTTTACGAGCAGTACTTC.

For this clonotype: This beta chain turned up in a library designed for alpha chains; as an off-target read, its abundance says little. The rearrangement joins TRBV18 to TRBJ1-2; D not resolved. This CDR3 region has 14 residues. Per germline, CDR1 KGHSH and CDR2 LQKENI. The V gene lost 2 bases and the J gene lost 4 bases, with 11 bases spanning the gap. CDR3 DNA: TGTGCCAGCTCACCAGAGTCCTTCGTCTATGGCTACACCTTC. It codes for CASSPESFVYGYTF.

Relative to its sample, this clonotype is medium-sized. Because this beta chain is a stray read in a library intended to capture alpha chains, its abundance should not be given much weight. The chain has TRBV28 and TRBJ2-7, with D perhaps TRBD1 or TRBD2 (5 bases each). Per germline, CDR1 MDHEN and CDR2 SYDVKM. The CDR3 runs 18 residues. V lost 2 bases, J lost 0 bases, and 20 bases lay in between. CDR3: CASSLKALGPRSSYEQYF. The CDR3 DNA follows: TGTGCCAGCAGTTTAAAGGCCCTGGGACCCCGGAGCTCCTACGAGCAGTACTTC. Full variable domain (missing parts from reference TRBV28 and TRBJ2-7): DVKVTQSSRYLVKRTGEKVFLECVQDMDHENMFWYRQDPGLGLRLIYFSYDVKMKEKGDIPEGYSVSREKKERFSLILESASTNQTSMYLCASSLKALGPRSSYEQYFGPGTRLTVT.

This clonotype was counted once. With the library built for alpha chains, this beta chain is off target and its frequency is not meaningful. The V and J genes are TRBV12-3 or TRBV12-4 and TRBJ2-1, with D unresolved. The V end lost 5 bases, the J end lost 9 bases, and 8 bases lay between the germline ends. The CDR3 length is 11 residues. The CDR3 loop is CASSTFGEQFF. The CDR3 DNA reads TGTGCCAGCAGTACATTCGGTGAGCAGTTCTTC.

Concerning this clonotype itself: Since it is a stray read in a library aimed at alpha chains, this beta chain has a size that is not meaningful. The chain recombines TRBV20-1 with TRBJ1-2; 10 bases fit TRBD1. Germline V gives CDR1 DFQATT, CDR2 SNEGSKA (reference sequence). The CDR3 is made up of 18 amino acids. V lost 0 bases and J lost 4; bases outside the gene matches: 14. CDR3 nucleotide sequence: TGCAGTGCTAGAGATCTTTGGACAGGGGGTTCATCAGGCTATGGCTACACCTTC. This translates into CSARDLWTGGSSGYGYTF.

This clonotype is termed medium-sized. This beta chain is an off-target read within a library intended for alpha chains, so its frequency means little. The chain carries TRBV27 and TRBJ2-4, with D possibly being TRBD2 (5 bases). CDR3 length equals 13 residues. Trimming took 10 bases from V and 5 from J, leaving 15 bases between them. The germline CDR1 and CDR2 sequences are MNHEY and SMNVEV (reference sequence). Written as DNA, the CDR3 is TGTGCCACCGCTCGGGGTTACCAAAACATTCAGTACTTC. Its protein is CATARGYQNIQYF.

By frequency in the sample, this clonotype is large. This beta chain appears as a stray read in a library generated for alpha chains; its size is not informative. The chain joins TRBV4-2 to TRBJ1-2; D call uncertain. Trimming took 0 bases from V and 4 from J, leaving 3 bases between them. Per germline, CDR1 LGHNA and CDR2 YNFKEQ. The CDR3 covers 12 residues. The DNA for the CDR3 is TGTGCCAGCAGCCAAGAGAGCTATGGCTACACCTTC. As protein: CASSQESYGYTF.

This clonotype is labeled large. This beta chain is off target for a library built for alpha chains, so its abundance means little. The chain joins TRBV6-1 to TRBJ2-3; D possibly corresponds to TRBD1 (6 bases). The CDR3 runs 16 residues. Germline CDR1 and CDR2: MNHNS and SASEGT. Trimming stripped 0 bases from V and 1 base from J, with 11 bases between. The CDR3 sequence is CASSEAGTRRTDTQYF. For the CDR3, the DNA is TGTGCCAGCAGTGAAGCCGGGACACGACGCACAGATACGCAGTATTTT.

To note about this clonotype: In a library made to pick up alpha chains, this beta chain is a stray read with a size that means little. The chain employs TRBV4-2 and TRBJ2-1; 7 bases are shared with TRBD1. Germline V CDR1 and CDR2: LGHNA, YNFKEQ. V lost 0 bases to trimming and J lost 4 bases; unmatched junction nucleotides: 9. The CDR3 is 17 residues long. In DNA form, the CDR3 reads TGTGCCAGCAGCCAAGATGGAGGACAGGTGAAATACAATGAGCAGTTCTTC. Translating gives CASSQDGGQVKYNEQFF.

Sample share makes this clonotype large. This beta chain lies outside the target of a library built for alpha chains; its clone size means little. V usage is TRBV29-1 and J usage is TRBJ2-1, with 10 bases identical to TRBD2. CDR1 and CDR2 from the germline V gene are SQVTM and ANQGSEA. Germline trimming cut 8 bases from V and 9 bases from J; bases unmatched to any gene: 10. The CDR3 has 13 amino acids. The CDR3 DNA is TGCAGCTCGAGCGGGAGGGCCGTGTTTGAGCAGTTCTTC. As protein: CSSSGRAVFEQFF.

About this clonotype: The library was prepared for alpha chains; this beta chain is a stray read, so its frequency means little. This chain joins TRBV2 and TRBJ2-1; D ambiguous. V lost 7 bases and J 9 bases, leaving 19 bases between the germline ends. CDR1 and CDR2 from the germline V gene are SNHLY and FYNNEI. CDR3 length equals 14 residues. Written as DNA, the CDR3 is TGTGCCAGCACCAAGGGTAGTTTCCGGTTTGAGCAGTTCTTC. Amino acid sequence: CASTKGSFRFEQFF.

This clonotype qualifies as medium-sized. This beta chain is an unintended read in a library built for alpha chains; its size means little. The V gene is TRBV12-3 or TRBV12-4, the J gene TRBJ1-1; TRBD1 aligns across 7 bases. Germline trimming cut 6 bases from V and 10 bases from J; bases unmatched to any gene: 8. The CDR3 is 12 amino acids. The DNA of the CDR3 is TGTGCCAGCAGCTTAACAACAGGGGCAGCTTTCTTT. Residues: CASSLTTGAAFF.

This clonotype counts as large (0.1 to 1%). Because the library targeted alpha chains, this beta chain is an off-target read whose size means little. The chain couples TRBV11-2 to TRBJ2-5; TRBD2 is a possible D gene (7 bases). Trimming took 3 bases from V and 5 from J, leaving 10 bases between them. CDR1 is SGHAT, CDR2 FQNNGV, per germline. This CDR3 has 13 amino acids. The CDR3 DNA follows: TGTGCCAGCAGCTTCGGGGGGCCGGAGACCCAGTACTTC. Protein sequence: CASSFGGPETQYF.

This clonotype is medium-sized by share. The size of this beta chain means little, since it is a stray read in a library made for alpha chains. The chain recombines TRBV7-8 with TRBJ2-5; D perhaps matches TRBD2 (6 bases). CDR1 is SGHVS, CDR2 FQNEAQ, per germline. The CDR3 consists of 14 residues. V was pared by 2 bases and J by 5 bases, with 12 bases between. The CDR3 DNA follows: TGTGCCAGCAGCTTATCCGAACTAGCCGAGACCCAGTACTTC. Its translation: CASSLSELAETQYF.

As concerns this clonotype: Little can be read into the size of this beta chain, an off-target read in a library designed for alpha chains. CDR3 in amino acids: CASSEQSETQYF. CDR3 nucleotide sequence: TGTGCCAGCAGTGAACAGTCGGAGACCCAGTACTTC. The chain combines TRBV2 with TRBJ2-5; D call uncertain. The CDR3 is 12 amino acids. Germline CDR1 is SNHLY and CDR2 is FYNNEI. V dropped 2 bases and J dropped 5 bases, with 6 bases sitting between them.

This clonotype is labeled as large. The junction shows a germline mismatch at one end, possibly a read error. This beta chain slipped into a library made for alpha chains as a stray read, so its size is not meaningful. This rearrangement joins TRBV12-3 or TRBV12-4 to TRBJ1-5; a possible D gene is TRBD1 (6 bases). The CDR3 runs to 14 residues. The CDR3 sequence is CASSLWGRNQPQHF. The CDR3 region has the DNA TGTGCCAGCAGCCTATGGGGGCGCAACCAGCCCCAGCATTTT.

Relative to its sample, this clonotype is medium-sized (0.01 to 0.1%). Little can be read into the size of this beta chain, an off-target read in a library designed for alpha chains. V gene TRBV27 combines with J gene TRBJ2-1; D gene unclear. Trimming cost V 2 bases and J 3 bases, with 2 bases left between them. The CDR3 consists of 12 residues. CDR1 MNHEY and CDR2 SMNVEV come from the germline V gene (reference sequence). The CDR3 coding sequence is TGTGCCAGCAGTTTAAACTACAATGAGCAGTTCTTC. It codes for CASSLNYNEQFF.

By share, this clonotype counts as large. A library prepared for alpha chains yielded this beta chain as an off-target read; its size is of little meaning. The rearrangement joins TRBV5-6 to TRBJ2-6; D gene ambiguous. The CDR3 sequence is 15 residues long. Trimming removed 4 bases from V and 4 bases from J, with 12 bases in between. In germline, CDR1 is SGHDT, CDR2 YYEEEE. The CDR3 spells CASSIDNSGANVLTF. The CDR3 bases are TGTGCCAGCAGCATTGACAACTCGGGGGCCAACGTCCTGACTTTC.

In its sample, this clonotype ranks as large (0.1 to 1%). This beta chain represents an off-target read in a library built for alpha chains; its size is of limited meaning. The rearrangement joins TRBV30 to TRBJ1-4; 11 nucleotides match TRBD1. The germline V gene encodes CDR1 GTSNPN and CDR2 SVGIG (reference sequence). This CDR3 has 14 amino acids. V was pared by 0 bases and J by 8 bases, with 2 bases of the junction left unmatched. CDR3 DNA sequence: TGTGCCTGGAGTGTAGGACAGGGGGCGGAAAAACTGTTTTTT. This encodes CAWSVGQGAEKLFF.

Within the sample, this clonotype is medium-sized. This beta chain is a stray read from a library made for alpha chains; its abundance is not meaningful. The chain links TRBV29-1 to TRBJ2-7; TRBD2 matches 7 bases. J gave up 4 bases and V 0 bases, and 3 bases lay outside the gene matches. This CDR3 is built from 13 residues. The germline V gene has CDR1 SQVTM and CDR2 ANQGSEA. The CDR3 sequence is CSVEDWGGYEQYF. DNA of the CDR3: TGCAGCGTTGAAGATTGGGGAGGGTACGAGCAGTACTTC.